Listed here is a single T cell receptor (beta chain). Its antigen is as yet unknown. TCRdb's table, derived via immunoSEQ multiplex PCR, lists solely in-frame clones and lacks some. The sample has some 27,000 clones; 70% to 90% are singletons. This sample is part of a study of T cells in localized non-small cell lung cancer. General observations from the study: It was uninvolved adjacent lung that showed the highest T cell clonality, exceeding tumor. Sequencing was restricted to one tumor region; therefore, heterogeneity remains possible. In adjacent lung, a median roughly 60 of the top 100 tumor clones were found.

Per the germline V gene, CDR1 is LNHDA and CDR2 is SQIVND (reference sequence). With 7 bases removed from V and 3 bases from J, the gap between germline ends came to 13 bases. The CDR3 has 14 amino acids. The chain combines TRBV19 with TRBJ1-5, with D uncertain. This specimen consisted of peripheral blood, obtained before any cancer treatment. The sequence derives from a woman between 18 and 50 years old with stage I lung adenocarcinoma. The CDR3 DNA follows: TGTGCCAGTACCTTAGGCCCGAACAATCAGCCCCAGCATTTT. It codes for CASTLGPNNQPQHF.